Listed here are 15 T cell receptor beta chains from one sample, sequenced in a study of blood T cell repertoires in COVID-19. Repertoires were generated with immunoSEQ multiplex PCR, while TCRdb's copy carries only in-frame clones and drops some. The profile shows 400,000 to 500,000 clones, roughly 88% of them singletons. The material sequenced was PBMCs or T cells enriched from blood (not recorded which). Source of these receptors: a woman younger than 35 who had been exposed to COVID-19.

V gene TRBV5-4 combines with J gene TRBJ2-2, with 8 positions matching TRBD2. The CDR3 spans 14 residues. V lost 7 bases to trimming and J lost 7 bases; unmatched junction nucleotides: 9. From germline, CDR1 is SGHNT and CDR2 YYREEE (reference sequence). CDR3 bases: TGTGCCAGCGGAGAAGCGGGAGATATCGGGGAGCTGTTTTTT. Protein sequence: CASGEAGDIGELFF.

This clone has only a few counts. The rearrangement links TRBV6-6 to TRBJ1-1; 10 bases are a match to TRBD1. This CDR3 has 17 residues. Germline V gene sequence: CDR1 MNHNY, CDR2 SVGAGI (reference sequence). The V gene end was trimmed by 5 bases and the J gene end by 1 base; junction bases not matched to a gene: 10. CDR3 DNA: TGTGCCAGCAGTCCGAGACAGGGGGCGAGTTCGAACACTGAAGCTTTCTTT. This codes for CASSPRQGASSNTEAFF.

This clone is a singleton in its sample. The CDR3 nucleotides are TGCGCCAGCAGCTCCTCGGGGGGGTACGAGCAGTACTTC. Translating it yields CASSSSGGYEQYF. The V gene is TRBV4-1, the J gene TRBJ2-7, with 8 bases fitting TRBD2. This CDR3 region has 13 residues. Germline values: CDR1 MGHRA, CDR2 YSYEKL. The J segment lost 4 bases and the V segment lost 5 bases, leaving 4 bases of the junction unmatched.

The chain joins TRBV18 to TRBJ2-7, with TRBD1 as a possible D gene (5 bases). Between the trimmed V and J ends, which lost 3 bases and 3 bases, there was a span of 9 bases. The germline V gene encodes CDR1 KGHSH and CDR2 LQKENI. This CDR3 has 13 residues. In DNA, the CDR3 is TGTGCCAGCTCACCCAGGGCCAGCTACGAGCAGTACTTC. It is translated as CASSPRASYEQYF. The variable domain in full, with the rest retrieved from reference TRBV18 and TRBJ2-7, is NAGVMQNPRHLVRRRGQEARLRCSPMKGHSHVYWYRQLPEEGLKFMVYLQKENIIDESGMPKERFSAEFPKEGPSILRIQQVVRGDSAAYFCASSPRASYEQYFGPGTRLTVT.

The rearrangement links TRBV5-1 to TRBJ2-7; D is unresolved. The CDR3 has 13 amino acids. Between the trimmed V and J ends, which lost 0 bases and 2 bases, there was a span of 6 bases. CDR1 is SGHRS and CDR2 is YFSETQ in the germline V gene. For the CDR3, the DNA is TGCGCCAGCAGCTTGGATTCAGCCTACGAGCAGTACTTC. It is translated as CASSLDSAYEQYF. Based on the CDR3 plus reference TRBV5-1 and TRBJ2-7, the full variable domain is KAGVTQTPRYLIKTRGQQVTLSCSPISGHRSVSWYQQTPGQGLQFLFEYFSETQRNKGNFPGRFSGRQFSNSRSEMNVSTLELGDSALYLCASSLDSAYEQYFGPGTRLTVT.

The chain is built from TRBV25-1 and TRBJ1-1, with TRBD1 matching over 9 bases. CDR3 length: 14 amino acids. Germline V CDR1 and CDR2: MGHDK, SYGVNS. V shed 3 bases, J shed 8 bases, and the junction held 7 bases outside the gene matches. The CDR3 here is CASSEAGQGVEAFF. CDR3 DNA sequence: TGTGCCAGCAGTGAGGCGGGACAGGGCGTCGAAGCTTTCTTT.

V gene TRBV5-1 combines with J gene TRBJ1-2; D is unclear. Germline CDR1 and CDR2: SGHRS and YFSETQ. This CDR3 is built from 12 residues. V lost 2 bases and J lost 7, with 9 bases in between. CDR3 coding DNA: TGCGCCAGCAGCTTCGATACTTCTGGCTACACCTTC. This gives the protein CASSFDTSGYTF.

In its sample, this clone was seen once. This rearrangement joins TRBV7-9 to TRBJ2-4; D gene ambiguous. The germline V gene encodes CDR1 SEHNR and CDR2 FQNEAQ (reference sequence). The CDR3 sequence is 16 residues long. Trimming took off 0 bases at V and 0 bases at J, with 9 bases between the two ends. The CDR3 spells CASSLARPLAKNIQYF. The CDR3 DNA reads as TGTGCCAGCAGCTTAGCGCGGCCACTAGCCAAAAACATTCAGTACTTC.

This rearrangement joins TRBV4-1 to TRBJ2-5; no firm D call. The ends were cut back, 0 bases at V and 4 bases at J, with 6 bases in the middle. The CDR3 consists of 13 residues. Germline V CDR1 and CDR2: MGHRA, YSYEKL. CDR3 nucleotides: TGCGCCAGCAGCCAAGATTCAGGAGAGACCCAGTACTTC. Its translation: CASSQDSGETQYF.

The chain carries TRBV27 and TRBJ1-2; TRBD1 aligns across 9 bases. The germline V gene has CDR1 MNHEY and CDR2 SMNVEV (reference sequence). J gave up 3 bases and V 1 base, and 3 bases lay outside the gene matches. CDR3 size: 15 residues. Here the CDR3 reads CASSLYRGQDYGYTF. The CDR3 nucleotides read TGTGCCAGCAGTTTATACAGGGGGCAGGACTATGGCTACACCTTC.

V and J are TRBV7-2 and TRBJ2-5, with 8 bases fitting TRBD1. This CDR3 is built from 14 residues. Germline lookup yields CDR1 SGHTA and CDR2 FQGNSA. V was clipped by 5 bases and J by 1 base; unmatched bases: 3. The chain's CDR3 is CASSPTGVQETQYF. CDR3 in DNA: TGTGCCAGCAGCCCGACAGGGGTCCAAGAGACCCAGTACTTC.

V usage is TRBV5-5 and J usage is TRBJ1-2; no reliable D call. Germline values: CDR1 SGHKS, CDR2 YYEKEE (reference sequence). The ends were cut back, 3 bases at V and 1 base at J, with 7 bases in the middle. The CDR3 totals 13 residues. The CDR3 here is CASSSSLNYGYTF. CDR3 DNA sequence: TGTGCCAGCAGCTCTTCCCTTAACTATGGCTACACCTTC.

In DNA form, the CDR3 reads TGTGCCAGCAGCTCTCTAGACAGGTTGAATGAAAAACTGTTTTTT. Protein sequence: CASSSLDRLNEKLFF. The gene calls are TRBV11-2 and TRBJ1-4, with D possibly being TRBD1 (6 bases). Germline values: CDR1 SGHAT, CDR2 FQNNGV. The CDR3 runs 15 residues. V was pared by 4 bases and J by 5 bases, with 14 bases between. The full variable domain, with the rest looked up from reference TRBV11-2 and TRBJ1-4, is EAGVAQSPRYKIIEKRQSVAFWCNPISGHATLYWYQQILGQGPKLLIQFQNNGVVDDSQLPKDRFSAERLKGVDSTLKIQPAKLEDSAVYLCASSSLDRLNEKLFFGSGTQLSVL.

This clone showed up just a few times. The V call is TRBV11-2, the J call TRBJ2-7, with 11 bases lining up with TRBD2. V lost 5 bases to trimming and J lost 1 base; unmatched junction nucleotides: 4. This CDR3 has 15 residues. In germline, CDR1 is SGHAT, CDR2 FQNNGV. Written as DNA, the CDR3 is TGTGCCAGCAGCACCTCTAGCGGGGGGTCCTACGAGCAGTACTTC. Translating it yields CASSTSSGGSYEQYF.

The genes are TRBV4-3 and TRBJ2-3; no reliable D call. Germline assignment: CDR1 LGHNA and CDR2 YSLEER. The CDR3 is 13 amino acids. Trimming removed 3 bases at V and 4 bases at J, with 8 bases between. CDR3 protein: CASSHPGSDTQYF. DNA of the CDR3: TGCGCCAGCAGCCACCCCGGGTCAGATACGCAGTATTTT.